The clone carrying this TCR beta chain has only a few counts. Its antigen is as yet unknown. The data derive from a study of T cell repertoires in cytomegalovirus infection. Study overall: From public TCR beta signatures came an indication of both CMV infection and matching HLA type. Study-wide results and caveats: CMV-specific TCR beta clonotypes restricted by HLA-C were the ones dominating the ex vivo response.

Germline CDR1 MNHEY, CDR2 SMNVEV (reference sequence). This CDR3 spans 19 amino acids. V was clipped by 3 bases and J by 4 bases; unmatched bases: 13. A single record per CDR3 protein comes from TCRdb applying MiXCR to the reads. The sample shows more than 500,000 distinct CDR3 sequences, more than 15% of them seen only once. This chain joins TRBV27 and TRBJ1-6; 9 bases agree with TRBD1. This receptor was taken from a human donor in good health (CMV status not recorded). Some clones in this sample may be carry-over from other donors' samples. The sample comprised CD8+ T cells from PBMCs. CDR3 loop: CASSFSTGGLGEYNSPLHF. In nucleotides, the CDR3 is TGTGCCAGCAGTTTTTCGACAGGGGGTCTAGGTGAATATAATTCACCCCTCCACTTT.